This TCR beta chain was observed in a study of T and B cells in COVID-19 patients. The overall study: At median age about 37 years, recovered patients were younger than active-infection patients at more than 65.

The CDR3 contains 13 residues. Germline V gene sequence: CDR1 LNHDA, CDR2 SQIVND (reference sequence). The V gene end was trimmed by 6 bases and the J gene end by 4 bases; junction bases not matched to a gene: 4. Blood genomic DNA input for TRB amplification was 250-500 ng. Study-level points and caveats: Patients with COVID-19 reportedly showed strongly skewed T cell receptor beta variable and joining gene usage.

Judged by abundance, this clonotype is medium-sized. Its antigen is unidentified. Multiplex PCR with BIOMED2 TRB-A/B primer pools amplified TRB rearrangements. TCRdb re-called the multiplex PCR reads through MiXCR, storing one row per CDR3 protein. The sample records about 5,400 distinct CDR3 sequences, roughly 30% being singletons. The chain uses TRBV19 and TRBJ1-1, with 8 bases lining up with TRBD1. The source material was blood. The TCR sequence derives from a human donor with active COVID-19. CDR3 residues: CASSTQGVTEAFF. Here the CDR3 DNA reads TGTGCCAGTAGCACACAGGGGGTCACTGAAGCTTTCTTT.